The 6 T cell receptor beta chains below all came from one sample that was sequenced in a study of T cell clusters in autoimmune cytopenias (dated by TCRdb to about 2019). Sequencing used an Illumina MiSeq. TRB rearrangements were amplified by multiplex PCR using a touch-down protocol with TRB-A and TRB-B primer pools mixed in one tube. After reprocessing by TCRdb, each CDR3 protein sequence is one entry, and no DNA is given. The sample's table covers around 6,600 distinct CDR3 sequences. Roughly 7.7% of the sample is held by the ten biggest clonotypes. Each sample's TRB amplification started from approximately 230 ng of peripheral blood genomic DNA, which corresponds to 35,000 to 40,000 genome equivalents. This same sample was also taken into another study, of T cell repertoires in aging, cancer and after chemotherapy.

Sequencing was carried out using peripheral blood. Receptors were obtained from a human donor in good health.

This clonotype shows up as medium-sized by frequency. The rearrangement joins TRBV29-1 to TRBJ2-7; the TRBD1 assignment by TCRdb is unverifiable without DNA. Germline V CDR1 and CDR2: SQVTM, ANQGSEA. The CDR3 contains 14 residues. The CDR3 loop reads CSVRGTGRTYEQYF.

The chain is built from TRBV27 and TRBJ2-1; TCRdb's D call, TRBD2, is unchecked because there is no DNA. CDR3 length: 15 amino acids. Germline values: CDR1 MNHEY, CDR2 SMNVEV (reference sequence). CDR3 in amino acids: CASSLGPGEGNEQFF.

By frequency, this clonotype is medium-sized. The gene calls are TRBV12-3 or TRBV12-4 and TRBJ2-5. This CDR3 contains 11 residues. CDR3 amino acids: CASSIQETQYF.

The gene calls are TRBV12-3 or TRBV12-4 and TRBJ2-1; the TRBD2 assignment by TCRdb is unverifiable without DNA. This CDR3 spans 15 amino acids. The CDR3 loop reads CASSSHTPGLDEQFF.

The V call is TRBV12-3 or TRBV12-4, the J call TRBJ1-1; the D gene TCRdb calls, TRBD1, cannot be checked with no DNA. This CDR3 contains 15 residues. This CDR3 is CASSRSFGGDTEAFF.

This clonotype is called medium-sized (0.01 to 0.1%) based on its frequency. The CDR3 region is CASSMVEDGYTF. This sequence joins TRBV19 and TRBJ1-2. There are 12 residues in the CDR3. Germline V lookup: CDR1 LNHDA, CDR2 SQIVND (reference sequence).